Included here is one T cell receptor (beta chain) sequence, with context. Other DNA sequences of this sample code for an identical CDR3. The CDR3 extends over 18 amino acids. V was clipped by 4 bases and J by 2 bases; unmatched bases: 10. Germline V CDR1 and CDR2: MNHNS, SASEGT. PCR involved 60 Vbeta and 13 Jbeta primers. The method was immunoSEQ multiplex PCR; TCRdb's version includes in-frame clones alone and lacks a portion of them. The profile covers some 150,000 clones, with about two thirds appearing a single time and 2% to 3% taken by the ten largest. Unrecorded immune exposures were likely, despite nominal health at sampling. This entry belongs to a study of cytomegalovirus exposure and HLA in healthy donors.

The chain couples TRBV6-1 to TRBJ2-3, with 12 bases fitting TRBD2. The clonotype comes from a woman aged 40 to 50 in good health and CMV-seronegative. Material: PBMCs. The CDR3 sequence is CASSADRGLAGYTDTQYF. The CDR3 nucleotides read TGTGCCAGCAGTGCCGATCGAGGACTAGCGGGGTACACAGATACGCAGTATTTT.